This is a list of T cell receptor beta chains from one sample in a study of technical replicates of blood from a handful of donors. The repertoire was sequenced with immunoSEQ multiplex PCR; TCRdb's copy has only in-frame clones and lacks some. In the table there are 66,000 or so clones, roughly 90% of which are singletons. Sample: PBMCs. The receptors were sampled from a human donor in good health. Some clones in this sample may be carry-over from other donors' samples. Both conserved end residues are part of each CDR3.

CDR3 length: 13; V gene: TRBV6-5; J gene: TRBJ2-7; CDR3 protein: CASSFTRPGGEYF
CDR3 length: 15; V gene: TRBV27; J gene: TRBJ2-2; CDR3 protein: CASSPQWQNTGELFF
CDR3 length: 15; V gene: TRBV9; J gene: TRBJ1-3; CDR3 protein: CASSPTGTERNTIYF
CDR3 length: 16; V gene: TRBV7-9; J gene: TRBJ2-2; CDR3 protein: CASSSASGTNTGELFF
CDR3 length: 15; V gene: TRBV13; J gene: TRBJ1-2; CDR3 protein: CASSIQMGADYGYTF
CDR3 length: 17; V gene: TRBV4-2; J gene: TRBJ2-2; CDR3 protein: CASSHASGGTNTGELFF
CDR3 length: 15; V gene: TRBV7-2; J gene: TRBJ1-1; CDR3 protein: CASSFLGEGYTEAFF
CDR3 length: 15; V gene: TRBV11-1; J gene: TRBJ2-1; CDR3 protein: CASSASGGPYNEQFF
CDR3 length: 15; V gene: TRBV7-3; J gene: TRBJ2-3; CDR3 protein: CASSRSGGTTDTQYF
CDR3 length: 14; V gene: TRBV5-8; J gene: TRBJ2-5; CDR3 protein: CASSHRTGVKTQYF
CDR3 length: 14; V gene: TRBV10-3; J gene: TRBJ2-7; CDR3 protein: CAIKVQGRNYEQYF
CDR3 length: 12; V gene: TRBV6-1; J gene: TRBJ2-1; CDR3 protein: CASSERGTEQFF
CDR3 length: 14; V gene: TRBV4-3; J gene: TRBJ1-6; CDR3 protein: CASSQDRLDSPLHF
CDR3 length: 14; V gene: TRBV5-1; J gene: TRBJ2-5; CDR3 protein: CASSRAGGYETQYF
CDR3 length: 15; V gene: TRBV5-6; J gene: TRBJ2-7; CDR3 protein: CASKLAGASSYEQYF
CDR3 length: 14; V gene: TRBV6-5; J gene: TRBJ1-2; CDR3 protein: CASSRRQGRYGYTF
CDR3 length: 16; V gene: TRBV5-1; J gene: TRBJ2-7; CDR3 protein: CASSLALAGASYEQYF
CDR3 length: 16; V gene: TRBV7-9; J gene: TRBJ2-5; CDR3 protein: CASSSQTSGNVETQYF
CDR3 length: 13; V gene: TRBV7-3; J gene: TRBJ2-5; CDR3 protein: CASSFTAQETQYF